This T cell receptor beta chain is drawn from a study of blood T cell repertoires in COVID-19. Study summary: Spain, Italy and the United States supplied samples that represented acute and convalescent COVID-19. T cells, B-cell-depleted T cells, or PBMCs provided the cDNA or gDNA that served as material.

In the original processing: Reference gene primer amplification yielded estimated nucleated cell counts. Here immunoSEQ multiplex PCR was the method, and the copy in TCRdb shows in-frame clones only, minus some. V and J calls and clone size are copied from that table; D and trimming were computed from the DNA. The sample consists of under 100,000 clones, around four fifths of them appearing once. The clonotype was recovered from a woman in her sixties with acute or convalescent COVID-19. The sequencing sample was made of peripheral blood.

CDR3 loop: CSVLTGGTGELFF. CDR3 DNA: TGCAGCGTCCTAACTGGAGGTACCGGGGAGCTGTTTTTT. The chain employs TRBV29-1 and TRBJ2-2; TRBD2 might be the D (5 bases). V gave up 6 bases and J gave up 5 bases, with 13 bases separating them. This CDR3 has 13 amino acids. CDR1 SQVTM and CDR2 ANQGSEA come from the germline V gene.